Shown below are 24 T cell receptor beta chains from a single sample sequenced in a study of cytomegalovirus exposure and HLA in healthy donors. The method was immunoSEQ multiplex PCR; TCRdb's version includes in-frame clones alone and lacks a portion of them. In the table there are around 220,000 clones, roughly 88% of which are singletons. The material sequenced was PBMCs. The source is a woman under 30 in good health and CMV-seronegative.

The chain is built from TRBV10-3 and TRBJ1-5, with D possibly matching TRBD1 (6 bases). Germline CDR1 ENHRY, CDR2 SYGVKD. V was cut by 0 bases and J by 1 base, with 19 bases left in between. The CDR3 has 19 amino acids. The CDR3 loop reads CAISESMQGIFRSNQPQHF. CDR3 nucleotide sequence: TGTGCCATCAGTGAGTCGATGCAGGGGATCTTTAGGAGCAATCAGCCCCAGCATTTT.

This clone was picked up a small number of times. Other DNA variants within this sample encode the same CDR3. This chain joins TRBV5-4 and TRBJ2-7; D may be TRBD2 (6 bases). Germline values: CDR1 SGHNT, CDR2 YYREEE (reference sequence). Trimming took off 4 bases at V and 7 bases at J, with 9 bases between the two ends. The CDR3 runs 11 residues. CDR3 coding DNA: TGTGCCAGCAGCGCTGGGGGGGAGCAGTACTTC. Protein: CASSAGGEQYF.

The chain couples TRBV28 to TRBJ1-2; D remains unclear. The germline CDR1 and CDR2 sequences are MDHEN and SYDVKM. V lost 3 bases, J lost 6 bases, and 8 bases lay in between. The CDR3 is made up of 12 amino acids. This chain's CDR3 is CASSFPGNGYTF. CDR3 bases: TGTGCCAGCAGTTTCCCCGGGAATGGCTACACCTTC.

The gene calls are TRBV4-3 and TRBJ2-2; 7 positions match TRBD1. The V gene end was trimmed by 1 base and the J gene end by 1 base; junction bases not matched to a gene: 0. The CDR3 is 15 residues long. The germline V gene encodes CDR1 LGHNA and CDR2 YSLEER. The DNA of the CDR3 is TGCGCCAGCAGCCAAGGGACAGGGAACACCGGGGAGCTGTTTTTT. This translates into CASSQGTGNTGELFF.

This chain links TRBV9 with TRBJ2-1; 8 nucleotides agree with TRBD2. The CDR3 covers 15 residues. With 0 bases clipped from V and 3 bases from J, the junction kept 2 bases outside the gene matches. In germline, CDR1 is SGDLS, CDR2 YYNGEE. CDR3 loop: CASSVGGRLYNEQFF. In DNA form, the CDR3 reads TGTGCCAGCAGCGTAGGCGGGAGGCTCTACAATGAGCAGTTCTTC.

This rearrangement joins TRBV11-2 to TRBJ1-2; TRBD1 matches at 8 bases. Trimming cost V 6 bases and J 4 bases; bases outside gene matches: 10. The germline V gene encodes CDR1 SGHAT and CDR2 FQNNGV. The length of the CDR3 is 15 residues. The CDR3 DNA sequence: TGTGCCAGCAGTCAAGGGGACAGGATCGGCTATGGCTACACCTTC. Translated: CASSQGDRIGYGYTF.

The chain uses TRBV7-3 and TRBJ2-2; 7 bases agree with TRBD2. V lost 8 bases and J lost 4; bases outside the gene matches: 4. In germline, CDR1 is SGHTA, CDR2 FQGTGA. This CDR3 is 13 amino acids long. The CDR3 DNA sequence: TGTGCCAGCGGACTAGATAGCACCGGGGAGCTGTTTTTT. Residues: CASGLDSTGELFF.

This clone was counted once. The V call is TRBV11-2, the J call TRBJ1-4; 7 bases line up with TRBD1. Germline V gives CDR1 SGHAT, CDR2 FQNNGV. The CDR3 runs 15 residues. After removal of 5 bases from V and 5 bases from J, the junction contained 8 bases not matched to a gene. The CDR3 DNA reads TGTGCCAGCAGCCGCGTGGACAGGTTGAATGAAAAACTGTTTTTT. This encodes CASSRVDRLNEKLFF.

The sample holds a few counts of this clone. The chain employs TRBV4-1 and TRBJ2-1; 12 bases are a match to TRBD2. Germline V CDR1 and CDR2: MGHRA, YSYEKL. This CDR3 is 15 amino acids long. V shed 6 bases, J shed 6 bases, and the junction held 6 bases outside the gene matches. As DNA, the CDR3 is TGCGCCAGCAGGCGACTAGCGGGAGACCTCAATGAGCAGTTCTTC. The encoded protein is CASRRLAGDLNEQFF.

CDR3 region: CSVGLAGMADTQYF. The CDR3 DNA is TGCAGCGTTGGACTAGCGGGAATGGCAGATACGCAGTATTTT. V usage is TRBV29-1 and J usage is TRBJ2-3; 11 bases are shared with TRBD2. The CDR3 runs to 14 residues. CDR1 is SQVTM and CDR2 is ANQGSEA in the germline V gene. J gave up 4 bases and V 4 bases, and 4 bases lay outside the gene matches.

This sequence joins TRBV10-3 and TRBJ2-2, with TRBD1 matching 9 bases. Germline lookup yields CDR1 ENHRY and CDR2 SYGVKD. The ends lost 6 bases at V and 2 bases at J; junction bases unmatched: 7. The CDR3 totals 16 residues. Here the CDR3 DNA reads TGTGCCATCAGAGCGGGGACAGGGTTTAACACCGGGGAGCTGTTTTTT. It encodes CAIRAGTGFNTGELFF.

The V and J genes are TRBV7-9 and TRBJ2-7; a possible D gene is TRBD1 (5 bases). The V gene's germline CDR1 is SEHNR and CDR2 FQNEAQ (reference sequence). The CDR3 spans 14 residues. Deletions cut 5 bases from V and 3 bases from J, with 14 bases between. DNA for the CDR3: TGTGCCAGCAGCCACAGGTTAGAAAACTACGAGCAGTACTTC. Translating it yields CASSHRLENYEQYF.

The chain uses TRBV5-1 and TRBJ2-1, with 8 positions matching TRBD2. The germline CDR1 and CDR2 sequences are SGHRS and YFSETQ. The ends lost 2 bases at V and 0 bases at J; junction bases unmatched: 10. This CDR3 region has 18 residues. In nucleotides, the CDR3 is TGCGCCAGCAGCTTCAGCGGGGGTGGCCCGAGCTCCTACAATGAGCAGTTCTTC. It translates to CASSFSGGGPSSYNEQFF.

The chain links TRBV5-4 to TRBJ1-2; D may be TRBD1 (6 bases). Germline V CDR1 and CDR2: SGHNT, YYREEE (reference sequence). The CDR3 is 16 residues long. V lost 0 bases, J lost 6 bases, and 18 bases lay in between. The CDR3 sequence: CASSLEGGRGADGYTF. CDR3 bases: TGTGCCAGCAGCTTGGAAGGGGGACGTGGGGCAGATGGCTACACCTTC.

V and J are TRBV7-2 and TRBJ2-5; 9 nucleotides line up with TRBD1. V was clipped by 6 bases and J by 4 bases; unmatched bases: 6. In germline, CDR1 is SGHTA, CDR2 FQGNSA. The CDR3 contains 14 residues. The CDR3 spells CASRQTGGRETQYF. CDR3 DNA sequence: TGTGCCAGCAGACAAACAGGGGGCAGAGAGACCCAGTACTTC.

This CDR3 is CASSTGGSSYNEQFF. DNA for the CDR3: TGTGCCAGTAGTACCGGAGGGTCCTCCTACAATGAGCAGTTCTTC. This chain uses TRBV19 with TRBJ2-1; the D gene is possibly TRBD2 (6 bases). This CDR3 is 15 amino acids long. In germline, CDR1 is LNHDA, CDR2 SQIVND (reference sequence). Trimming took 4 bases from V and 0 from J, leaving 10 bases between them.

This chain links TRBV4-1 with TRBJ2-3, with TRBD1 matching over 7 bases. V shed 2 bases and J 0 bases; nucleotides not matched to a gene: 23. The CDR3 covers 22 residues. From germline, CDR1 is MGHRA and CDR2 YSYEKL. The CDR3 DNA follows: TGCGCCAGCAGCCAACCTCCCTGGACAGCAGGGGGATATCGTTCTAGCACAGATACGCAGTATTTT. This codes for CASSQPPWTAGGYRSSTDTQYF.

V gene TRBV6-6 combines with J gene TRBJ2-5; 7 bases fit TRBD1. CDR3 length: 14 amino acids. J lost 3 bases, V lost 2 bases, and 3 bases had no gene match. In germline, CDR1 is MNHNY, CDR2 SVGAGI (reference sequence). This chain's CDR3 is CASSYPTGEETQYF. The CDR3 nucleotides read TGTGCCAGCAGTTACCCCACAGGGGAAGAGACCCAGTACTTC.

The gene calls are TRBV28 and TRBJ2-5; maybe TRBD1 (6 bases). Germline V CDR1 and CDR2: MDHEN, SYDVKM. The CDR3 totals 13 residues. Trimming pared 5 bases from V and 1 base from J, leaving 8 bases between. This chain's CDR3 is CASSRQVQETQYF. The CDR3 DNA follows: TGTGCCAGCAGTAGACAGGTCCAAGAGACCCAGTACTTC.

The chain links TRBV27 to TRBJ2-1, with TRBD2 identical over 8 bases. CDR3 length: 16 residues. Germline-derived CDR1 and CDR2 are MNHEY and SMNVEV (reference sequence). The ends lost 6 bases at V and 0 bases at J; junction bases unmatched: 7. CDR3 nucleotides: TGTGCCAGCAGCAGACTAGCGTTGAGCTCCTACAATGAGCAGTTCTTC. Translation: CASSRLALSSYNEQFF.

The chain has TRBV19 and TRBJ1-5; D is unresolved. The CDR3 sequence is 14 residues long. Trimming removed 3 bases from V and 7 bases from J, with 13 bases in between. Germline V gene lookup returns CDR1 LNHDA and CDR2 SQIVND (reference sequence). CDR3 in DNA: TGTGCCAGTAGTATGCAAACCGGGAACCAGCCCCAGCATTTT. It encodes CASSMQTGNQPQHF.

This chain links TRBV28 with TRBJ1-5; 9 nucleotides align to TRBD1. The CDR3 sequence is 14 residues long. V lost 2 bases to trimming and J lost 9 bases; unmatched junction nucleotides: 5. Germline-derived CDR1 and CDR2 are MDHEN and SYDVKM. The CDR3 DNA is TGTGCCAGCAGTTTAACAGGGGGCCGGGGGCCCCAGCATTTT. It translates to CASSLTGGRGPQHF. Variable domain in full (rest from reference TRBV28 and TRBJ1-5): DVKVTQSSRYLVKRTGEKVFLECVQDMDHENMFWYRQDPGLGLRLIYFSYDVKMKEKGDIPEGYSVSREKKERFSLILESASTNQTSMYLCASSLTGGRGPQHFGDGTRLSIL.

The chain is built from TRBV11-2 and TRBJ1-2, with TRBD1 as a possible D gene (6 bases). CDR3 length: 15 amino acids. Germline V gives CDR1 SGHAT, CDR2 FQNNGV. The V end lost 2 bases, the J end lost 5 bases, and 15 bases lay between the germline ends. CDR3 bases: TGTGCCAGCAGCTTACTAGGAGGGGGGGGATATGGCTACACCTTC. Protein: CASSLLGGGGYGYTF.

V gene TRBV6-5 combines with J gene TRBJ1-3, with D unresolved. Germline-derived CDR1 and CDR2 are MNHEY and SVGAGI. This CDR3 region has 15 residues. Trimming shortened V by 2 bases and J by 1 base, and 9 bases separated the two germline ends. CDR3 nucleotide sequence: TGTGCCAGCAGTTACGCTCGAGGTTCTGGAAACACCATATATTTT. As protein: CASSYARGSGNTIYF.